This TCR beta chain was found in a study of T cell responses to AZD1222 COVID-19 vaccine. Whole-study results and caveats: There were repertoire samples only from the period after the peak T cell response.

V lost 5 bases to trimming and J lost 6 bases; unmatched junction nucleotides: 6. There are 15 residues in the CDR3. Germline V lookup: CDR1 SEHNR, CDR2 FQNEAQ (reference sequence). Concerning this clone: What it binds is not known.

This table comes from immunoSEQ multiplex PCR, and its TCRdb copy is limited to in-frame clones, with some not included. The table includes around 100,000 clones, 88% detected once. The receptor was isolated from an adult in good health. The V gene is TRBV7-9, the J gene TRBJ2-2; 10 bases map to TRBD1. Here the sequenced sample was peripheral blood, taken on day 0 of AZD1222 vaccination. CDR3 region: CASSRTGTGAGELFF. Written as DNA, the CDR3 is TGTGCCAGCAGCCGAACCGGGACAGGGGCCGGGGAGCTGTTTTTT. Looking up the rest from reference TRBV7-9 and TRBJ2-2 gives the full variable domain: DTGVSQNPRHKITKRGQNVTFRCDPISEHNRLYWYRQTLGQGPEFLTYFQNEAQLEKSRLLSDRFSAERPKGSFSTLEIQRTEQGDSAMYLCASSRTGTGAGELFFGEGSRLTVL.